This TCR beta chain was sequenced for a study of blood T cell repertoires in COVID-19. Study-level information: Sources were T cells, B-cell-depleted T cells, or PBMCs; the material itself was cDNA or gDNA.

As originally analysed: From reference gene primer amplification, estimates of nucleated cell counts were derived. This table comes from immunoSEQ multiplex PCR, and its TCRdb copy is limited to in-frame clones, with some not included. V, J and clone size are taken as reported in that table, and D and trimming were inferred from the DNA itself. The sample gives 200,000 to 300,000 clones, around four fifths of which show up once; around 6.4% is in the top ten. The sample holds a few counts of this clone. V was clipped by 4 bases and J by 7 bases, with 16 bases between them. The CDR3 totals 14 residues. CDR1 is SGHNT, CDR2 YENEEA, per germline.

The sequencing input was peripheral blood. This clonotype was obtained from a woman aged 60-75 years with active or convalescent COVID-19. The chain is built from TRBV11-3 and TRBJ1-1, with D possibly matching TRBD1 (6 bases). The CDR3 spells CASSSKPDRNEAFF. In DNA, the CDR3 is TGTGCCAGCAGCTCCAAACCCGACAGGAATGAAGCTTTCTTT.